This T cell receptor (beta chain) was sequenced during a study of regulatory T cells in long-lasting Graves disease. Germline V gene lookup returns CDR1 SGHAT and CDR2 FQNNGV. V lost 4 bases and J lost 8, with 20 bases in between. This CDR3 has 16 residues. Study-wide results and caveats: Persistent patients had more shared public clonotypes (about 2,800) than new patients (approximately 920).

Investigators prepared the TCR beta libraries by applying iRepertoire HTBI primers and Arm-PCR of CDR3 regions. TCRdb called the multiplex PCR reads again in MiXCR, with one record for every CDR3 protein. The sample yields around 320,000 distinct CDR3 sequences, approximately 15% seen once. Time point given: newly diagnosed GD, antithyroid drugs for less than 3 months. The TCR library used RNA extracted from PBMCs. At least ten counts were recorded for this clonotype. Its antigen is not identified. The same sample was also studied in work on T cells in Graves' hyperthyroidism and ophthalmopathy. That paper adds: Median prediction lead before ophthalmopathy onset was 6.5 months with the model.

This chain joins TRBV11-2 and TRBJ1-4; tentatively, D is TRBD1 (5 bases). The TCR was taken from a man aged 35 to 55 with Graves disease. The specimen was peripheral blood mononuclear cells (PBMCs), collected at new diagnosis, from a patient treated with antithyroid drugs. The CDR3 region has the DNA TGTGCCAGCAGCTCCGGGGGGGGGTCTCGAGGGGAAAAACTGTTTTTT. This encodes CASSSGGGSRGEKLFF. The complete variable domain, with remaining parts taken from reference TRBV11-2 and TRBJ1-4, reads EAGVAQSPRYKIIEKRQSVAFWCNPISGHATLYWYQQILGQGPKLLIQFQNNGVVDDSQLPKDRFSAERLKGVDSTLKIQPAKLEDSAVYLCASSSGGGSRGEKLFFGSGTQLSVL.